This is a list of T cell receptor beta chains from one sample in a study of blood T cell repertoires in COVID-19. Some clones are missing from TCRdb's copy, which holds only in-frame ones; the method was immunoSEQ multiplex PCR. The sample holds about 280,000 clones, roughly 85% seen once. Sequences were obtained from PBMCs or T cells enriched from blood (not recorded which). The source of these receptors is a woman between 35 and 50 years old who had recovered from COVID-19. The conserved cysteine and the conserved F or W are not part of the CDR3 here.

TRBV5-8,TRBJ2-3,ASSTDRSSTDTQY
TRBV27,TRBJ1-4,ASSLLGTANEKLF
TRBV7-9,TRBJ2-5,ASSLRVVEEGTQY
TRBV7-9,TRBJ2-2,ASTIGQGNTGELF
TRBV4-3,TRBJ1-1,ASSQRTGEAEAF
TRBV5-1,TRBJ2-1,ASSLGLDRGYEQF
TRBV30,TRBJ2-1,AWSDLAGGTNEQF
TRBV4-3,TRBJ1-2,ASSQAGQYGYT
TRBV27,TRBJ1-1,ASRPRGEGTEAF
TRBV9,TRBJ2-1,ASSPRTAYYNEQF
TRBV13,TRBJ2-3,ASSLGLAGVYTQY
TRBV7-7,TRBJ2-1,ASGAGGRNEQF
TRBV28,TRBJ2-1,ASTRQTYNEQF
TRBV30,TRBJ1-2,AGLTTRRDGYT
TRBV28,TRBJ1-4,ASRNYRGHEKLF
TRBV30,TRBJ2-1,AWGREVRNEQF
TRBV20-1,TRBJ2-3,SARFLADSY
TRBV7-3,TRBJ1-1,ASSREGAGTEAF
TRBV28,TRBJ1-6,ASSLDRVRSPLH
TRBV5-3,TRBJ2-1,ARSLASGRANEQF
TRBV9,TRBJ2-2,ASSDSSGRTGELF
TRBV4-1,TRBJ1-2,ASSQQTGANYGYT
TRBV27,TRBJ2-2,ASSEWEGGTGELF
TRBV18,TRBJ1-1,ASSPQGGNTEAF
TRBV18,TRBJ1-3,ASSQDRPRSGNTIY
TRBV6-5,TRBJ2-3,ASIMDRGPDTQY
TRBV21-1,TRBJ2-2,ASSNLGVHGGRIRSGELF
TRBV6-2/TRBV6-3,TRBJ2-7,ASSYLAEEQY
TRBV6-5,TRBJ1-5,ACRQGVNEESPQH
TRBV16,TRBJ1-4,ASSPGTGATNEKLF
TRBV5-4,TRBJ2-2,ASSFGGTSVTGELF
TRBV28,TRBJ1-1,ASSLVQEPTEAF
TRBV30,TRBJ1-4,AWGPGQLNEKLF
TRBV7-2,TRBJ2-5,ASSLLGPGETQY
TRBV20-1,TRBJ2-1,SARNRGQF
TRBV30,TRBJ1-3,AWRQTGLSGNTIY
TRBV7-2,TRBJ2-2,ASSLSAGMNTGELF
TRBV7-9,TRBJ1-1,ASSLNGQGVEAF
TRBV15,TRBJ2-1,ALAGNSYNEQF
TRBV2,TRBJ2-5,ASTIWTSGVGQETQY
TRBV4-2,TRBJ2-7,ASSSGGASGSYEQY
TRBV19,TRBJ2-1,ASSSDRYNEQF
TRBV9,TRBJ1-1,ASSVQGKSTEAF
TRBV18,TRBJ2-2,ASSPRAQGEAGELF
TRBV5-1,TRBJ2-7,ASSLGHTSYEQY
TRBV3-1/TRBV3-2,TRBJ2-1,ASSPQLVGEQF
TRBV25-1,TRBJ1-1,ASKGTGASGAF
TRBV12-3/TRBV12-4,TRBJ1-1,ASSFRNTEAF
TRBV7-9,TRBJ2-7,ASSSFGSPY
TRBV19,TRBJ2-7,ASSTDRRYYLFEQY
TRBV18,TRBJ1-5,ASSPGGQGLRQPQH
TRBV9,TRBJ2-7,ASSVSGTSEQY
TRBV5-4,TRBJ2-5,ASSIRDYVETQY
TRBV7-8,TRBJ1-2,ASSRGTGDYGYT
TRBV10-2,TRBJ2-2,ASSGIANTGELF
TRBV6-6,TRBJ2-7,ASSYPPRDYEQY
TRBV5-6,TRBJ1-2,ASSSRGRDRHYGYT
TRBV7-6,TRBJ2-1,ASRTGGVGGEQF
TRBV3-1/TRBV3-2,TRBJ2-7,ASSQVDYEQY
TRBV7-2,TRBJ1-3,ASSLGGGNTIY